A single sample is the source of the 6 T cell receptor beta chains below, sequenced in a study of cytomegalovirus exposure and HLA in healthy donors. Both 60 Vbeta primers and 13 Jbeta primers went into the PCR. TCRdb keeps only in-frame clones here, not all; method: immunoSEQ multiplex PCR. The table shows 100,000 to 150,000 clones, with over 9.5% occurring only once. The sample was PBMCs. The receptors come from a woman younger than 35 in good health and CMV-seropositive.

The chain joins TRBV5-8 to TRBJ2-6, with TRBD1 matching over 8 bases. The germline gives CDR1 SGHTS, CDR2 YDEGEE. The CDR3 contains 18 residues. V trimming: 5 bases; J trimming: 0 bases; junction bases outside the gene matches: 10. CDR3 residues: CASSLWGQALSGANVLTF. Written as DNA, the CDR3 is TGTGCCAGCAGTCTATGGGGACAGGCGCTCTCTGGGGCCAACGTCCTGACTTTC.

This clone has a handful of counts. The CDR3 DNA sequence: TGCGCCAGCACCCCGGGACAGGCGAGCAATGAGCAGTTCTTC. Translated, it gives CASTPGQASNEQFF. The chain couples TRBV5-1 to TRBJ2-1; 8 nucleotides align to TRBD1. The CDR3 spans 14 residues. The V and J ends lost 6 bases and 6 bases, in that order; junction bases with no gene match: 8. The germline gives CDR1 SGHRS, CDR2 YFSETQ.

This clone was observed a handful of times. This sequence joins TRBV4-2 and TRBJ2-2, with TRBD2 matching 14 bases. The germline V gene encodes CDR1 LGHNA and CDR2 YNFKEQ. The CDR3 is 20 amino acids. The junction had 14 bases not matched to a gene; V was cut back by 6 bases and J by 2 bases. The CDR3 coding sequence is TGTGCCAGCAGGCATGTAACGACCGGGACTAGCGGGAGAAACACCGGGGAGCTGTTTTTT. Translating it yields CASRHVTTGTSGRNTGELFF.

This chain uses TRBV5-1 with TRBJ2-1; tentatively, D is TRBD2 (6 bases). Germline V gives CDR1 SGHRS, CDR2 YFSETQ. Trimming took off 3 bases at V and 9 bases at J, with 19 bases between the two ends. CDR3 length: 15 residues. Here the CDR3 DNA reads TGCGCCAGCAGCTCAAGACTAGTGGCTAGTGGTGAGCAGTTCTTC. Protein: CASSSRLVASGEQFF.

This clone was seen only a few times. V gene TRBV5-5 combines with J gene TRBJ1-2, with TRBD1 matching 9 bases. V shed 5 bases and J 8 bases; nucleotides not matched to a gene: 10. The CDR3 covers 14 residues. Germline-derived CDR1 and CDR2 are SGHKS and YYEKEE (reference sequence). CDR3 coding DNA: TGTGCCAGCAGTCGACAGACCGGGACAGGGGGCTACACCTTC. This sequence encodes CASSRQTGTGGYTF.

This chain uses TRBV7-8 with TRBJ2-2, with D possibly being TRBD2 (6 bases). V lost 4 bases, J lost 4 bases, and 13 bases lay in between. This CDR3 contains 15 residues. Germline V CDR1 and CDR2: SGHVS, FQNEAQ. The CDR3 coding sequence is TGTGCCAGCAGCTCCGGGACTTCTGTCACCGGGGAGCTGTTTTTT. It encodes CASSSGTSVTGELFF.